Listed below are T cell receptor beta chains from one sample, sequenced in a study of blood T cell repertoires in COVID-19. This table comes from immunoSEQ multiplex PCR, and its TCRdb copy is limited to in-frame clones, with some not included. The sample carries tens of thousands of clones, around 90% recorded once. The specimen was peripheral blood. The receptor source for this set is a male donor with acute or convalescent COVID-19. The CDR3 runs from the conserved cysteine through the conserved F or W. The D gene is left open where the match is weak. Clone sizes are given selectively: once, few, many, or a class where the clone is expanded.

v_gene	d_gene	j_gene	abundance	CDR3nt	CDR3aa
TRBV19	TRBD2	TRBJ2-1	-	TGTGCCAGTAGTACTTCTAGCGGGGGACCCTACAGTGAGCAGTTCTTC	CASSTSSGGPYSEQFF
TRBV14	TRBD1	TRBJ2-2	-	TGTGCCAGCAGCACGCGAACAGGGGTGTCCGGGGAGCTGTTTTTT	CASSTRTGVSGELFF
TRBV18	TRBD2	TRBJ2-3	-	TGTGCCAGCTCACCCCTAGCGGGGGACACAGATACGCAGTATTTT	CASSPLAGDTDTQYF
TRBV7-9	TRBD1	TRBJ2-7	-	TGTGCCAGCAGCTCCCCAGGGACAGGGACCTACGAGCAGTACTTC	CASSSPGTGTYEQYF
TRBV11-2	-	TRBJ2-1	-	TGTGCCAGCAGCTTAGTACTCCACAATGAGCAGTTCTTC	CASSLVLHNEQFF
TRBV7-3	-	TRBJ1-3	-	TGTGCCAGCAGCCCAGGCGGGGCCTCTGGAAACACCATATATTTT	CASSPGGASGNTIYF
TRBV7-9	TRBD1	TRBJ1-2	-	TGTGCCAGCCGTCTCCCGGGGACAGGACCTGGCTACACCTTC	CASRLPGTGPGYTF
TRBV20-1	TRBD1	TRBJ1-2	-	TGCAGTGCCCAGGGGGGCTATGGCTACACCTTC	CSAQGGYGYTF
TRBV2	-	TRBJ1-2	-	TGTGCCAGCAGTGAATCAAGGGGGGGGTATGGCTACACCTTC	CASSESRGGYGYTF
TRBV5-1	TRBD1	TRBJ2-7	-	TGCGCCAGCAGCCCTGACAGGGTGATCTACGAGCAGTACTTC	CASSPDRVIYEQYF
TRBV3-1/TRBV3-2	-	TRBJ2-7	-	TGTGCCAGCAGCCCCAGTGGGGGCAGCTCCTACGAGCAGTACTTC	CASSPSGGSSYEQYF
TRBV5-6	-	TRBJ1-1	-	TGTGCCAGCAACCGTGTTGGAGGGAAAGACACTGAAGCTTTCTTT	CASNRVGGKDTEAFF
TRBV7-2	TRBD1	TRBJ2-4	-	TGTGCCAGCAGCCGGGACAGGGGTTGGAACATTCAGTACTTC	CASSRDRGWNIQYF
TRBV7-2	TRBD2	TRBJ2-3	-	TGTGCCAGCACCCCCGGGGGGGGTCGGACAGATACGCAGTATTTT	CASTPGGGRTDTQYF
TRBV7-2	TRBD2	TRBJ2-1	-	TGTGCCAGCAGCCTCCGCCTTGCGGGGGTTAACTCCTACAATGAGCAGTTCTTC	CASSLRLAGVNSYNEQFF
TRBV6-5	-	TRBJ1-5	few	TGTGCCAGCAGTTCAACCAAGAGTACCAATCAGCCCCAGCATTTT	CASSSTKSTNQPQHF
TRBV9	-	TRBJ1-6	-	TGTGCCAGCAGCGTAATCAGCGGGGAATCACCCCTCCACTTT	CASSVISGESPLHF
TRBV20-1	TRBD2	TRBJ2-7	-	TGCAGTGCTAGTTTACCGGGACTAGCGGACTACGAGCAGTACTTC	CSASLPGLADYEQYF
TRBV2	-	TRBJ1-2	-	TGTGCCAGCAGTGAAGACGGTTCTTCTAACTATGGCTACACCTTC	CASSEDGSSNYGYTF
TRBV3-1/TRBV3-2	TRBD1	TRBJ1-2	-	TGTGCCAGCAGCCAAGCTTTATCCGGGACAGCCTATGGCTACACCTTC	CASSQALSGTAYGYTF
TRBV6-4	-	TRBJ1-1	-	TGTGCCAGCAGAAAGGAGGGGAGGGACACTGAAGCTTTCTTT	CASRKEGRDTEAFF
TRBV10-3	-	TRBJ1-1	-	TGTGCCATCAGTGAGTCGTCAGCCGGGGGAGCTTTCTTT	CAISESSAGGAFF
TRBV6-2/TRBV6-3	-	TRBJ1-2	-	TGTGCCAGCAGTGATCAAACGACCCCGGCGGGGGGCTACACCTTC	CASSDQTTPAGGYTF
TRBV2	-	TRBJ2-7	-	TGTGCCAGCAGATTGAATGCGGCCTACGAGCAGTACTTC	CASRLNAAYEQYF
TRBV30	TRBD1	TRBJ2-1	-	TGTGCCTGCCGAACGGACAGGGGCGGCGGACCACAGTTCTTC	CACRTDRGGGPQFF
TRBV5-6	TRBD1	TRBJ1-1	-	TGTGCCAGCAGTTACCGACAGGGGAACACTGAAGCTTTCTTT	CASSYRQGNTEAFF
TRBV6-2/TRBV6-3	TRBD1	TRBJ2-7	-	TGTGCCAGCAGCCCCGGGACAGGGTTTGCCTACGAGCAGTACTTC	CASSPGTGFAYEQYF
TRBV28	-	TRBJ2-7	-	TGTGCCAGCAGTTTACAGGGTAACTACGAGCAGTACTTC	CASSLQGNYEQYF
TRBV6-6	TRBD2	TRBJ2-4	once	TGTGCCAGCAGCCCCCCGGGGGGACCCAAAAACATTCAGTACTTC	CASSPPGGPKNIQYF
TRBV7-2	-	TRBJ2-2	-	TGTGCCAGCAGCTTAGCGACCCCAGGAGGGGAGCTGTTTTTT	CASSLATPGGELFF
TRBV7-6	-	TRBJ1-3	-	TGTGCCAGCAGCTTAGCCGACACGGACTCTGGAAACACCATATATTTT	CASSLADTDSGNTIYF
TRBV6-6	-	TRBJ1-1	-	TGTGCCAGCATCCCCCTTTCAGGAGGCGGGGACACTGAAGCTTTCTTT	CASIPLSGGGDTEAFF
TRBV2	-	TRBJ1-2	-	TGTGCCAGCAGTGCTCTTATACTCGAGGGCTATGGCTACACCTTC	CASSALILEGYGYTF
TRBV4-1	-	TRBJ2-1	-	TGCGCCAGCAGCCCCCCGGACAGCCGTTACAATGAGCAGTTCTTC	CASSPPDSRYNEQFF
TRBV28	TRBD1	TRBJ2-3	-	TGTGCCAGCAGACCCGGGACAGGGTTTTCAGATACGCAGTATTTT	CASRPGTGFSDTQYF
TRBV5-1	TRBD1	TRBJ2-3	-	TGCGCCAGCAGCTTGGTGCGACAGGGGCTGGATACGCAGTATTTT	CASSLVRQGLDTQYF
TRBV19	-	TRBJ2-7	-	TGTGCCACCCAAAGGTCAGGGGCGAGGCACGAGCAGTACTTC	CATQRSGARHEQYF
TRBV28	-	TRBJ1-1	-	TGTGCCAGCAGTCGAGCGTACACTGAAGCTTTCTTT	CASSRAYTEAFF
TRBV25-1	TRBD2	TRBJ2-5	few	TGTGCCAGCAGAGGGACTAGGTTTGAAGAGACCCAGTACTTC	CASRGTRFEETQYF
TRBV13	-	TRBJ2-7	few	TGTGCCAGCAGCTTTCCGGGGGGCCGTAACGAGCAGTACTTC	CASSFPGGRNEQYF
TRBV12-3/TRBV12-4	TRBD1	TRBJ2-7	-	TGTGCCAGCAGTGGTGGGACAGGTAGAGAGCAGTACTTC	CASSGGTGREQYF
TRBV2	TRBD1	TRBJ1-6	-	TGTGCCAGCAGGGACAGGGGGCCGCTACCCCTCCACTTT	CASRDRGPLPLHF
TRBV3-1/TRBV3-2	-	TRBJ2-3	-	TGTGCCAGCAGCCTAGCGGCGGGGACAGATACGCAGTATTTT	CASSLAAGTDTQYF
TRBV19	TRBD1	TRBJ1-6	-	TGTGCCAGTAGTGACGGACAGGGGGCTTCACCCCTCCACTTT	CASSDGQGASPLHF
TRBV27	TRBD2	TRBJ2-7	-	TGTGCCAGCAGTTTTGACAGCAGGTCTAGCGGGCTTCGGGAGCAGTACTTC	CASSFDSRSSGLREQYF
TRBV5-4	-	TRBJ2-5	-	TGTGCCAGCAGCTTGGGGCGGGGGCACACGCAAGAGACCCAGTACTTC	CASSLGRGHTQETQYF
TRBV3-1/TRBV3-2	TRBD1	TRBJ2-7	-	TGTGCCAGCAGCCAAGCCGACAGGGGAACCTACGAGCAGTACTTC	CASSQADRGTYEQYF
TRBV5-1	TRBD1	TRBJ2-7	-	TGCGCCAGCAGCCCCCGGGACAGCTCCTACGAGCAGTACTTC	CASSPRDSSYEQYF
TRBV4-2	TRBD2	TRBJ2-3	-	TGTGCCAGCAGTCATAAGACTAGCGGGGGTCCCCTCACAGATACGCAGTATTTT	CASSHKTSGGPLTDTQYF
TRBV7-2	TRBD1	TRBJ1-3	once	TGTGCCAGCAGGCGCGACAGGGGGTCTGGAAACACCATATATTTT	CASRRDRGSGNTIYF
TRBV2	TRBD1	TRBJ1-5	few	TGTGCCAGCAGTGCCGACAGGGGAAGCAATCAGCCCCAGCATTTT	CASSADRGSNQPQHF
TRBV18	-	TRBJ2-7	-	TGTGCCAGCTCACCTACCGGACAAACCTACGAGCAGTACTTC	CASSPTGQTYEQYF
TRBV4-1	-	TRBJ2-4	-	TGCGCCTCTACCAAAGACGGTACTAACAAAAACATTCAGTACTTC	CASTKDGTNKNIQYF
TRBV28	TRBD1	TRBJ1-3	-	TGTGCCAGCAGTGATGACAGGGCTGGAAACACCATATATTTT	CASSDDRAGNTIYF
TRBV10-3	-	TRBJ1-2	-	TGTGCCATCAGTGAGTCCAACAGCATTAACTATGGCTACACCTTC	CAISESNSINYGYTF
TRBV6-5	-	TRBJ1-5	-	TGTGCCAGCAGTTACATGGGAGGCGATAGTCAGCATTTT	CASSYMGGDSQHF
TRBV6-5	-	TRBJ2-1	-	TGTGCCAGCACTCCATGGGGCGTAACCTACAATGAGCAGTTCTTC	CASTPWGVTYNEQFF
TRBV29-1	-	TRBJ2-7	-	TGCAGCGTTGAGTGGGGGCGGAACGAGCAGTACTTC	CSVEWGRNEQYF
TRBV7-8	-	TRBJ1-5	few	TGTGCCAGCAGCCCCCGGGAGGGATTGAGCAATCAGCCCCAGCATTTT	CASSPREGLSNQPQHF
TRBV27	TRBD2	TRBJ2-2	few	TGTGCCAGCAGTTTCATCCGGACTAGCGGGGGGGCAGTTGGAACCGGGGAGCTGTTTTTT	CASSFIRTSGGAVGTGELFF